Given below is one T cell receptor (beta chain) in context. No antigen is known for it. This entry is derived from a study of T cells in localized non-small cell lung cancer. Whole-study findings and limits: Uninvolved adjacent lung had more T cell clonality than any other tissue, topping tumor. Paired adjacent lung recovered a median approximately 62 of the top 100 tumor clones.

Some clones are missing from TCRdb's copy, which holds only in-frame ones; the method was immunoSEQ multiplex PCR. The profile shows under 50,000 clones, around 81% of them singletons. The germline V gene encodes CDR1 SGHDN and CDR2 FVKESK. This CDR3 is 17 amino acids long. After removal of 0 bases from V and 2 bases from J, the junction contained 5 bases not matched to a gene. The sequence came from a man aged 40 to 70 with stage III lung adenocarcinoma. This chain uses TRBV14 with TRBJ2-5; 11 bases map to TRBD2. Here the sequenced sample was peripheral blood mononuclear cells, taken before any cancer treatment. DNA of the CDR3: TGTGCCAGCAGCCAAGATCTTCTAGCGGGGGGACAAGAGACCCAGTACTTC. Its protein is CASSQDLLAGGQETQYF.